This passage covers 22 T cell receptor beta chains from one sample sequenced in a study of human T cells and chemical hapten exposure. Time point: patch test 1, 2 weeks after DPC sensitization. Treatment defined: therapeutic diphenylcyclopropenone sensitization with weekly scalp DPC. TCRdb ran MiXCR on the RACE reads and lists one entry per CDR3 protein. This table has around 120,000 distinct CDR3 sequences, 9.5% to 12% appearing once. This specimen consisted of whole blood, obtained in connection with sensitization to the hapten diphenylcyclopropenone (DPC). The receptor source for this set is a woman in her thirties or forties with alopecia areata. Some clones in this sample may be carry-over from other donors' samples.

The chain uses TRBV20-1 and TRBJ2-7; 9 bases map to TRBD1. The CDR3 length is 13 residues. Germline loops: CDR1 DFQATT, CDR2 SNEGSKA (reference sequence). Trimming at V came to 5 bases and at J to 2 bases, leaving 4 bases not matched to a gene. In DNA form, the CDR3 reads TGCAGTGCTTTCCGGGACAGGGCCTACGAGCAGTACTTC. It yields the protein CSAFRDRAYEQYF.

Ten or more counts support this clonotype. The genes are TRBV13 and TRBJ1-2; no clear D gene. The V gene lost 5 bases and the J gene lost 2 bases, with 6 bases spanning the gap. CDR3 size: 12 residues. Germline values: CDR1 PRHDT, CDR2 FYEKMQ (reference sequence). CDR3 amino acids: CASSPGNYGYTF. The CDR3 nucleotides read TGTGCCAGCAGCCCTGGCAACTATGGCTACACCTTC.

As regards this clonotype: At one end the junction does not follow the germline gene, possibly because of a read error. The chain joins TRBV5-4 to TRBJ2-7, with unresolved D. In germline, CDR1 is SGHNT, CDR2 YYREEE (reference sequence). The CDR3 loop spans 15 amino acids. The CDR3 DNA is TGTGCCAGCAGCTTGCCACGGGTATCGGCCTACGAGCGGTACTTC. Its protein product is CASSLPRVSAYERYF.

The chain's CDR3 is CSARASGRPNTGELFF. The CDR3 DNA reads as TGCAGTGCTAGGGCTAGCGGGAGACCGAACACCGGGGAGCTGTTTTTT. The V and J genes are TRBV20-1 and TRBJ2-2; 10 positions agree with TRBD2. With V trimmed by 3 bases and J by 0 bases, 4 bases remained unmatched. Germline V gene data show CDR1 as DFQATT and CDR2 as SNEGSKA (reference sequence). This CDR3 has 16 residues.

This clonotype has a handful of counts. This chain's CDR3 is CASRGRGTNQPQHF. Here the CDR3 DNA reads TGTGCCAGCAGGGGAAGAGGGACAAATCAGCCCCAGCATTTT. This sequence joins TRBV6-2 or TRBV6-3 and TRBJ1-5; D may be TRBD1 (6 bases). Germline V gene data show CDR1 as MNHEY and CDR2 as SVGEGT. V was clipped by 6 bases and J by 4 bases, with 13 bases between them. There are 14 residues in the CDR3.

This clonotype was observed a few times. This chain uses TRBV25-1 with TRBJ1-2; 10 nucleotides match TRBD1. This CDR3 is built from 16 residues. Germline-derived CDR1 and CDR2 are MGHDK and SYGVNS. V lost 8 bases, J lost 5 bases, and 14 bases stayed unmatched. The CDR3 reads CASGAPGTGEGYGYTF. CDR3 in DNA: TGTGCCAGCGGTGCCCCCGGGACAGGGGAGGGATATGGCTACACCTTC.

This clonotype was observed a handful of times. This sequence joins TRBV20-1 and TRBJ2-3; 9 bases match TRBD2. Unmatched junction bases numbered 9, after V lost 6 bases and J lost 2 bases. This CDR3 comprises 15 residues. Germline assignment: CDR1 DFQATT and CDR2 SNEGSKA (reference sequence). For the CDR3, the DNA is TGCAGTGCAAACATAGCGGGGGACCCCACAGATACGCAGTATTTT. This translates into CSANIAGDPTDTQYF.

This clonotype was counted ten times or more. CDR3 nucleotide sequence: TGTGCCAGCAGCTCTGGAGATACGCAGTATTTT. Translated, it gives CASSSGDTQYF. The chain has TRBV11-2 and TRBJ2-3; D ambiguous. From germline, CDR1 is SGHAT and CDR2 FQNNGV. With 4 bases removed from V and 5 bases from J, the gap between germline ends came to 4 bases. There are 11 residues in the CDR3.

The chain links TRBV7-6 to TRBJ1-1, with TRBD1 as a possible D gene (6 bases). Germline V gives CDR1 SGHVS, CDR2 FNYEAQ. There are 16 residues in the CDR3. V shed 4 bases and J shed 0 bases, with 15 bases lying between them. The chain's CDR3 is CASSSQSGALNTEAFF. The CDR3 DNA reads TGTGCCAGCAGCTCTCAATCAGGGGCACTGAACACTGAAGCTTTCTTT.

This chain joins TRBV27 and TRBJ2-7, with 10 bases that match TRBD2. The CDR3 contains 15 residues. The J segment lost 3 bases and the V segment lost 2 bases, leaving 4 bases of the junction unmatched. Germline V gene lookup returns CDR1 MNHEY and CDR2 SMNVEV (reference sequence). The CDR3 nucleotides read TGTGCCAGCAGTTTAGGGGCTAGCGGGAGCTACGAGCAGTACTTC. It codes for CASSLGASGSYEQYF.

This clonotype occurred many times. This sequence joins TRBV7-8 and TRBJ2-5; D is unresolved. This CDR3 comprises 15 residues. V shed 5 bases and J shed 7 bases, with 20 bases lying between them. The germline V gene encodes CDR1 SGHVS and CDR2 FQNEAQ. CDR3 coding DNA: TGTGCCAGCAGCCCACGAGACTTGACTCTGGGGACCCAGTACTTC. Translated: CASSPRDLTLGTQYF.

This clonotype was observed many times. This chain connects TRBV24-1 to TRBJ1-2, with a possible D match to TRBD1 (5 bases). V lost 4 bases and J 1 base, leaving 6 bases between the germline ends. Germline V gene data show CDR1 as KGHDR and CDR2 as SFDVKD. The CDR3 has 13 amino acids. The CDR3 region has the DNA TGTGCCACCAGTGACAGGGATAACTATGGCTACACCTTC. Translated, it gives CATSDRDNYGYTF.

This clonotype came up many times. The chain uses TRBV6-2 or TRBV6-3 and TRBJ1-6, with TRBD1 matching over 11 bases. This CDR3 has 15 amino acids. The V and J ends lost 5 bases and 7 bases, in that order; junction bases with no gene match: 4. Germline loops: CDR1 MNHEY, CDR2 SVGEGT. The DNA of the CDR3 is TGTGCCAGCAGTACTCGGACAGGGGGCAATTCACCCCTCCACTTT. This encodes CASSTRTGGNSPLHF.

This clonotype was detected only a few times. J is TRBJ2-7 and V is TRBV25-1; D might be TRBD1 (6 bases). This CDR3 region has 15 residues. Germline assignment: CDR1 MGHDK and CDR2 SYGVNS. The V end was cut by 2 bases, the J end by 2 bases, with 13 bases between. The CDR3 spells CASSEGQSSTYEQYF. CDR3 nucleotide sequence: TGTGCCAGCAGTGAAGGACAGTCTTCCACCTACGAGCAGTACTTC.

At least ten counts were recorded for this clonotype. The chain couples TRBV11-2 to TRBJ2-6; D gene uncertain. CDR1 and CDR2 (germline): SGHAT, FQNNGV. Trimming removed 5 bases from V and 4 bases from J, with 3 bases in between. The CDR3 sequence is 12 residues long. CDR3 bases: TGTGCCAGCAGCCAAGGGGCCAACGTCCTGACTTTC. Residues: CASSQGANVLTF.

This clonotype was recorded a few times. V usage is TRBV4-3 and J usage is TRBJ2-3, with 7 nucleotides matching TRBD1. CDR3 size: 15 residues. Trimming took 1 base from V and 2 from J; bases not matched to a gene: 3. The V gene's germline CDR1 is LGHNA and CDR2 YSLEER. CDR3 amino acids: CASSQATGATDTQYF. In DNA, the CDR3 is TGCGCCAGCAGCCAAGCCACAGGGGCCACAGATACGCAGTATTTT.

The rearrangement joins TRBV29-1 to TRBJ1-1; no firm D call. V lost 4 bases and J 7 bases, leaving 13 bases between the germline ends. Germline V gene sequence: CDR1 SQVTM, CDR2 ANQGSEA. The CDR3 has 12 amino acids. The CDR3 DNA reads as TGCAGCGTTGGACACGGACGGGATGAAGCTTTCTTT. Translating gives CSVGHGRDEAFF.

The chain combines TRBV30 with TRBJ2-7; D remains ambiguous. Germline V gene sequence: CDR1 GTSNPN, CDR2 SVGIG (reference sequence). V shed 2 bases and J shed 6 bases, with 14 bases lying between them. CDR3 length equals 13 residues. Written as DNA, the CDR3 is TGTGCCTGGAGTTTGACACTATTCTCCGAGCAGTACTTC. This codes for CAWSLTLFSEQYF.

This clonotype was counted many times. The chain has TRBV27 and TRBJ2-3, with TRBD1 matching over 8 bases. The CDR3 contains 15 residues. The germline CDR1 and CDR2 sequences are MNHEY and SMNVEV (reference sequence). V dropped 2 bases and J dropped 2; count of bases not matched to a gene: 3. The CDR3 sequence is CASSLRDRYTDTQYF. The CDR3 DNA reads TGTGCCAGCAGTTTAAGGGACAGGTACACAGATACGCAGTATTTT.

This clonotype showed up many times. CDR3 nucleotide sequence: TGTGCCAGCAACCGACCGTACAATGAGCAGTTCTTC. The encoded protein is CASNRPYNEQFF. The V gene is TRBV6-6, the J gene TRBJ2-1; D gene unclear. Trimming removed 7 bases from V and 4 bases from J, with 8 bases in between. CDR1 MNHNY and CDR2 SVGAGI come from the germline V gene (reference sequence). The CDR3 is 12 amino acids.

This chain connects TRBV6-5 to TRBJ1-6, with 7 nucleotides matching TRBD1. The junction had 9 bases not matched to a gene; V was cut back by 6 bases and J by 10 bases. This CDR3 is built from 14 residues. Germline assignment: CDR1 MNHEY and CDR2 SVGAGI. In nucleotides, the CDR3 is TGTGCCAGCAGGACGACAGGGCTGGCCTCACCCCTCCACTTT. The encoded protein is CASRTTGLASPLHF.

V is TRBV20-1 and J is TRBJ1-1; D is possibly TRBD1 (5 bases). Germline assignment: CDR1 DFQATT and CDR2 SNEGSKA (reference sequence). CDR3 length equals 13 residues. The ends were cut back, 2 bases at V and 6 bases at J, with 13 bases in the middle. In nucleotides, the CDR3 is TGCAGTGCTAGACCCCCAATGGGGGCTGAAGCTTTCTTT. It yields the protein CSARPPMGAEAFF.